This T cell receptor beta chain emerged from a study of long-term antiretroviral therapy in people with HIV. Trimming cost V 3 bases and J 8 bases, with 13 bases left between them. CDR3 size: 13 residues. CDR1 is SQVTM, CDR2 ANQGSEA, per germline. The run of the v3.0 immunoSEQ assay was at survey level. For every sample, sequencing targeted about 35,000-55,000 T-cell genomes. Measured with immunoSEQ multiplex PCR; TCRdb has only the in-frame clones, and not every one. The data hold roughly 15,000 clones, with around 80% observed a single time. There was at least one pre-ART PBMC sample for each donor, plus at least two post-ART PBMC samples. Held in samples before DNA extraction were roughly 0.9-11 million cryopreserved PBMC.

The material sequenced was unsorted PBMCs, taken 0.1 years after starting antiretroviral therapy. This sequence originates from a man younger than 35 with HIV. The genes are TRBV29-1 and TRBJ1-4; tentative D call: TRBD1 (6 bases). The CDR3 protein is CSVDPGAGEKLFF. In nucleotides, the CDR3 is TGCAGCGTTGATCCGGGGGCGGGCGAAAAACTGTTTTTT.